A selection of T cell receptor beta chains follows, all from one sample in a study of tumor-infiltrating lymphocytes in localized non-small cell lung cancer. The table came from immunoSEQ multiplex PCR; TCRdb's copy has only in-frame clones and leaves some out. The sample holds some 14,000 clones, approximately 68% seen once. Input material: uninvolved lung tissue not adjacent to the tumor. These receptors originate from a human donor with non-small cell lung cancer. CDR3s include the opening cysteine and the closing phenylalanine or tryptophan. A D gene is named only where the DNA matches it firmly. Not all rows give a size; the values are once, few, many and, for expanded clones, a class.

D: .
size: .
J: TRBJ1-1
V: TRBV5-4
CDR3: CASSLERGTEAFF
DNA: TGTGCCAGCAGCTTGGAGCGGGGCACTGAAGCTTTCTTT

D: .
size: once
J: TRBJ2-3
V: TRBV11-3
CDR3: CASSFLLGGGGTAGTDTQYF
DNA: TGTGCCAGCAGCTTTCTTTTGGGTGGGGGAGGCACGGCAGGCACAGATACGCAGTATTTT

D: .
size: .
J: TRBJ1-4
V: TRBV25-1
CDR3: CASSERASFLNEKLFF
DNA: TGTGCCAGCAGTGAAAGGGCTTCTTTTTTAAATGAAAAACTGTTTTTT

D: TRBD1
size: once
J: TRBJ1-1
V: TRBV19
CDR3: CASRERTGWTEAFF
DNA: TGTGCCAGTAGGGAGCGGACAGGGTGGACTGAAGCTTTCTTT

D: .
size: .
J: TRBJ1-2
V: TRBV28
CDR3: CASSFPGADYGYTF
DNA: TGTGCCAGCAGTTTCCCCGGGGCCGACTATGGCTACACCTTC

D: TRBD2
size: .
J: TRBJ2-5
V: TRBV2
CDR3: CASSHGLAGGPRETQYF
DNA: TGTGCCAGCAGTCACGGACTAGCGGGGGGGCCGAGAGAGACCCAGTACTTC

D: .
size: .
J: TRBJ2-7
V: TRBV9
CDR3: CASSVASGPSYEQYF
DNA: TGTGCCAGCAGCGTAGCCAGCGGGCCTTCCTACGAGCAGTACTTC

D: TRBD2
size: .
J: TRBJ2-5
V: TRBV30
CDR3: CAWTPYGGGWETQYF
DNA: TGTGCCTGGACCCCGTACGGGGGGGGGTGGGAGACCCAGTACTTC

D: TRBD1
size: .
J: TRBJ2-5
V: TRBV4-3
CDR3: CASSHLRGRGETQYF
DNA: TGCGCCAGCAGCCACCTCAGGGGGCGCGGAGAGACCCAGTACTTC

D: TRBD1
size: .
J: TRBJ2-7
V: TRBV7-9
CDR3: CASSLAGQEYEQYF
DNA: TGTGCCAGCAGCTTAGCGGGACAGGAGTACGAGCAGTACTTC

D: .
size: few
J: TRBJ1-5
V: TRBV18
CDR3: CASSPGSNQPQHF
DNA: TGTGCCAGCTCACCGGGCAGCAATCAGCCCCAGCATTTT

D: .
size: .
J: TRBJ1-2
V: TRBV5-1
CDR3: CASSDPANYGYTF
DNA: TGCGCCAGCAGCGATCCTGCTAACTATGGCTACACCTTC

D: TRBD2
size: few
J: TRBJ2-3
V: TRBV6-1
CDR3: CASTPLGGGTDTQYF
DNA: TGTGCCAGCACCCCCCTCGGGGGGGGCACAGATACGCAGTATTTT

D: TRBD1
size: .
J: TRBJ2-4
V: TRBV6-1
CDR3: CASNSGQGNIQYF
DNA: TGTGCCAGCAACTCGGGACAGGGAAACATTCAGTACTTC

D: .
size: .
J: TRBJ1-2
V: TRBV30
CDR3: CAWRVTGWGGYTF
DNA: TGTGCCTGGAGAGTAACAGGGTGGGGTGGCTACACCTTC

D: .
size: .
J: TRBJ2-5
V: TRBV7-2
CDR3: CASSLLGYQETQYF
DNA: TGTGCCAGCAGCTTACTTGGGTACCAAGAGACCCAGTACTTC

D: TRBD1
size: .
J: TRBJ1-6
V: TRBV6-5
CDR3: CASSSGQSSYNSPLHF
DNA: TGTGCCAGCAGTTCGGGACAGTCCTCCTATAATTCACCCCTCCACTTT

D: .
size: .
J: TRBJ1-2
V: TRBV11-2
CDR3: CASSPQGRGYTF
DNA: TGTGCCAGCAGCCCCCAGGGCCGTGGCTACACCTTC

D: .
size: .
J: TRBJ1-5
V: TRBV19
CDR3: CASGDYYSNQPQHF
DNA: TGTGCCAGTGGTGACTATTATAGCAATCAGCCCCAGCATTTT

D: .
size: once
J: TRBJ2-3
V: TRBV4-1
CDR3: CASSQRNRVVDTQYF
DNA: TGCGCCAGCAGCCAAAGGAATAGGGTGGTAGATACGCAGTATTTT

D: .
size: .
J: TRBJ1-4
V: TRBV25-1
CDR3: CASSEVAAFRPFEKLFF
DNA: TGTGCCAGCAGTGAGGTGGCCGCCTTCAGGCCCTTCGAAAAACTGTTTTTT

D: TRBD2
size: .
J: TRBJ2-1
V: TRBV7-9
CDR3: CASSLTSANYNEQFF
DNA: TGTGCCAGCAGCCTGACTAGCGCCAACTACAATGAGCAGTTCTTC

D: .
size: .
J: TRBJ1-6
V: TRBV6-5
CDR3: CASSRLGNSPLHF
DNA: TGTGCCAGCAGTCGACTGGGGAATTCACCCCTCCACTTT

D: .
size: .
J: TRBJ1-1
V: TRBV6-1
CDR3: CASSMTVGSYTEAFF
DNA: TGTGCCAGCAGTATGACAGTGGGTAGTTACACTGAAGCTTTCTTT

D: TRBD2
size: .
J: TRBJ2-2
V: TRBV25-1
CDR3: CASRLAGAGELFF
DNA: TGTGCCAGCAGACTAGCGGGGGCCGGGGAGCTGTTTTTT

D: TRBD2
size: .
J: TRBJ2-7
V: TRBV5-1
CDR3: CASSSRLAGRSYEQYF
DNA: TGCGCCAGCAGCTCTCGACTAGCGGGGCGCTCCTACGAGCAGTACTTC

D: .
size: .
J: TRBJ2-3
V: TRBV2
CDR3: CATRPDTTDTQYF
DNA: TGTGCCACTAGGCCCGACACCACAGATACGCAGTATTTT

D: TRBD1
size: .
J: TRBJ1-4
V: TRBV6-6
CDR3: CASSWTGRNEKLFF
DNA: TGTGCCAGCAGTTGGACAGGCCGTAATGAAAAACTGTTTTTT

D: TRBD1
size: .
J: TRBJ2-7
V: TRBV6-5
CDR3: CASSWLGQGIHEQYF
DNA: TGTGCCAGCAGTTGGTTAGGACAGGGGATACACGAGCAGTACTTC

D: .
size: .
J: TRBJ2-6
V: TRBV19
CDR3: CASSIDDPRGYSGANVLTF
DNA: TGTGCCAGTAGTATAGATGACCCCAGGGGTTACTCTGGGGCCAACGTCCTGACTTTC

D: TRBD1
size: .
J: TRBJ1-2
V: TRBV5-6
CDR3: CASSSRTGPYTF
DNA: TGTGCCAGCAGCTCGCGGACAGGCCCCTACACCTTC

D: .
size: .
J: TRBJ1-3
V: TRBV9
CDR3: CASSGTDSSGNTIYF
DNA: TGTGCCAGCAGCGGTACCGACAGTTCTGGAAACACCATATATTTT

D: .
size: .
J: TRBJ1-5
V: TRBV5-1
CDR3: CASSRDGTSNQPQHF
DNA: TGCGCCAGCAGCCGTGACGGAACATCCAATCAGCCCCAGCATTTT

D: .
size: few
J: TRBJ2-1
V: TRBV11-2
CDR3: CASSPKTNYEQFF
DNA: TGTGCCAGCAGCCCTAAGACTAACTATGAGCAGTTCTTC

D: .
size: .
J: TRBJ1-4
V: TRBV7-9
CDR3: CASSPPYNQLNEKLFF
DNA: TGTGCCAGCAGCCCCCCTTACAACCAGCTTAATGAAAAACTGTTTTTT

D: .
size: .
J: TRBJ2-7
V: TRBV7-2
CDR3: CASSSGGPSLREQYF
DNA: TGTGCCAGCAGCTCCGGAGGGCCCTCGTTGCGGGAGCAGTACTTC

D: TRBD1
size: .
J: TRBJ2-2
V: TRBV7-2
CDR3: CASSFRDRTNTGELFF
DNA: TGTGCCAGCAGCTTTCGGGACAGGACCAACACCGGGGAGCTGTTTTTT

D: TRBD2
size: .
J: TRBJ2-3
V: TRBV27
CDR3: CASSLWALAGGRGTDTQYF
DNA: TGTGCCAGCAGTTTATGGGCGCTAGCGGGGGGGCGGGGCACAGATACGCAGTATTTT